The 22 T cell receptor beta chains given below trace back to one sample, sequenced in a study of metastatic and nonmetastatic thyroid tumors. TCRdb re-called the PCR reads with MiXCR. The sample consists of tens of thousands of clones, 20% to 25% of them appearing once. Not a single patient had been given any form of treatment at any point before undergoing thyroid surgery. What was sequenced was blood. The receptors stem from a female donor with papillary thyroid cancer or a benign thyroid nodule (not recorded which). Some clones in this sample may be carry-over from other donors' samples.

Of note for this clone: One end of the junction is discordant with germline, which a read error may explain. V gene TRBV5-1 combines with J gene TRBJ2-7; 9 bases are a match to TRBD1. Germline V CDR1 and CDR2: SGHRS, YFSETQ. The CDR3 runs 16 residues. CDR3 nucleotides: TGCGCCAGCAGCTTCTGTACAGGGGGCTCGGGATACGAGCTGTACTTC. Amino acids: CASSFCTGGSGYELYF.

CDR3 coding DNA: TGCGCCAGCAGCTCCGACTCCTATCAGTACTTC. Translated, it gives CASSSDSYQYF. This rearrangement joins TRBV5-1 to TRBJ2-7; unclear D gene. The V gene's germline CDR1 is SGHRS and CDR2 YFSETQ. The germline V and J ends were trimmed by 3 bases and 10 bases, with 11 bases remaining between them. The length of the CDR3 is 11 residues.

By share, this clone counts as medium-sized. The chain employs TRBV19 and TRBJ2-7; 9 bases line up with TRBD1. Germline V CDR1 and CDR2: LNHDA, SQIVND (reference sequence). Unmatched junction bases numbered 7, after V lost 5 bases and J lost 2 bases. This CDR3 has 15 amino acids. The CDR3 sequence is CASSPGQGRTYEQYF. DNA for the CDR3: TGTGCCAGTAGTCCCGGACAGGGGAGGACCTACGAGCAGTACTTC.

This clone was seen just once. The chain has TRBV14 and TRBJ2-2, with a tentative D call TRBD1 (6 bases). CDR1 and CDR2 from the germline V gene are SGHDN and FVKESK. This CDR3 has 13 residues. Trimming left V 4 bases short and J 6 bases short, with 9 bases between. The CDR3: CASSPNRAGELFF. In nucleotides, the CDR3 is TGTGCCAGCAGCCCGAACAGGGCCGGGGAGCTGTTTTTT.

The chain combines TRBV20-1 with TRBJ2-2, with D possibly being TRBD2 (6 bases). Trimming cost V 7 bases and J 1 base, with 16 bases left between them. This CDR3 contains 15 residues. CDR1 is DFQATT and CDR2 is SNEGSKA in the germline V gene (reference sequence). The CDR3 DNA is TGCAGTGTACTTAGCGGAAATAAGAACACCGGGGAGCTGTTTTTT. Translated: CSVLSGNKNTGELFF.

This clone was seen many times. The CDR3 is CASSLESTGELFF. The CDR3 coding sequence is TGTGCCAGCAGCTTAGAGTCGACCGGGGAGCTGTTTTTT. J is TRBJ2-2 and V is TRBV11-2; D not resolved. The CDR3 sequence is 13 residues long. V was cut by 0 bases and J by 5 bases, with 4 bases left in between. CDR1 and CDR2 (germline): SGHAT, FQNNGV.

The sample holds many counts of this clone. The rearrangement links TRBV29-1 to TRBJ1-1; D not certain. The germline gives CDR1 SQVTM, CDR2 ANQGSEA. The CDR3 extends over 18 amino acids. Trimming pared 7 bases from V and 2 bases from J, leaving 29 bases between. The CDR3 DNA reads as TGCAGCGCTACAAGTCCCGCGTGGCCTACGAGCTTTAACACTGAAGCTTTCTTT. Protein sequence: CSATSPAWPTSFNTEAFF.

This chain joins TRBV28 and TRBJ1-2; D gene unclear. Trimming left V 2 bases short and J 6 bases short, with 7 bases between. The CDR3 loop spans 12 amino acids. The V gene's germline CDR1 is MDHEN and CDR2 SYDVKM. The CDR3 coding sequence is TGTGCCAGCAGTTTAGGGTTGAATGGCTACACCTTC. As protein: CASSLGLNGYTF.

This clone showed up many times. This sequence joins TRBV2 and TRBJ1-4; no definite D call. There are 13 residues in the CDR3. Per the germline V gene, CDR1 is SNHLY and CDR2 is FYNNEI. Trimming pared 3 bases from V and 7 bases from J, leaving 9 bases between. The CDR3 region is CASSDRKGEKLFF. The CDR3 DNA reads TGTGCCAGCAGTGATAGGAAGGGTGAAAAACTGTTTTTT.

The table lists this clone with many counts. The CDR3 loop is CASSLDTGASTEAFF. CDR3 sequence (DNA): TGTGCCAGCAGCTTGGATACAGGGGCAAGCACTGAAGCTTTCTTT. The genes are TRBV5-4 and TRBJ1-1; 7 bases agree with TRBD1. The CDR3 loop spans 15 amino acids. The V gene's germline CDR1 is SGHNT and CDR2 YYREEE (reference sequence). The trim removed 0 bases at V and 4 bases at J, leaving 6 bases unmatched.

This clone is judged medium-sized. This chain uses TRBV15 with TRBJ2-1; tentatively, D is TRBD1 or TRBD2 (5 bases each). The CDR3 totals 17 residues. V dropped 4 bases and J dropped 0 bases, with 16 bases sitting between them. CDR1 and CDR2 from the germline V gene are LNHNV and YYDKDF (reference sequence). CDR3 protein: CATSTPRAGGSYNEQFF. The CDR3 DNA sequence: TGTGCCACCAGCACCCCTCGGGCTGGGGGCTCCTACAATGAGCAGTTCTTC.

This clone was detected many times. The chain uses TRBV27 and TRBJ2-1; 9 nucleotides match TRBD1. V dropped 5 bases and J dropped 2; count of bases not matched to a gene: 13. There are 18 residues in the CDR3. Per germline, CDR1 MNHEY and CDR2 SMNVEV (reference sequence). The CDR3 nucleotides are TGTGCCAGCAGTACCGTAACGCCACGGACAGGGGCCTACAATGAGCAGTTCTTC. Amino acid sequence: CASSTVTPRTGAYNEQFF.

The chain combines TRBV6-4 with TRBJ1-5; a weak D match, TRBD1 (5 bases). The germline gives CDR1 MRHNA, CDR2 SNTAGT. V lost 3 bases, J lost 6 bases, and 12 bases lay in between. This CDR3 has 14 residues. The CDR3 loop is CASSECEGSQPQHF. In DNA form, the CDR3 reads TGTGCCAGCAGTGAGTGCGAGGGGAGTCAGCCCCAGCATTTT.

As to this clone: Its ends do not fully match the called genes, so a read error is possible. The chain has TRBV28 and TRBJ2-7; weak D call: TRBD2 (6 bases). CDR3 size: 15 residues. The germline V gene has CDR1 MDHEN and CDR2 SYDVKM. CDR3 sequence reads: CASILSSGRSYEQYF. The CDR3 bases are TGTGCCAGCATTTTATCCTCTGGGAGGAGCTACGAGCAGTACTTC.

The sample holds many counts of this clone. The chain employs TRBV11-2 and TRBJ2-5; the match to TRBD1 covers 8 bases. Per germline, CDR1 SGHAT and CDR2 FQNNGV. With V trimmed by 5 bases and J by 3 bases, 8 bases remained unmatched. This CDR3 is built from 15 residues. This CDR3 reads CASSPTLTGEETQYF. CDR3 DNA: TGTGCCAGCAGCCCCACCCTGACAGGGGAAGAGACCCAGTACTTC.

This clone was found many times. This may stem from a read error, because a much larger clone lies one nucleotide away. The chain employs TRBV6-1 and TRBJ1-3; D might be TRBD1 (5 bases). Germline loops: CDR1 MNHNS, CDR2 SASEGT. The CDR3 length is 15 residues. V lost 7 bases, J lost 3 bases, and 16 bases lay in between. The CDR3, as DNA: TGTGCCAGCACTCCCCAGGGTAGCATTGGAAACACCATATATTTT. Translating it yields CASTPQGSIGNTIYF.

This clone was recorded many times. In nucleotides, the CDR3 is TGTGCCAGCATCGATATAGCGGGAGGGCCCAGGGACGAGCAGTACTTC. This translates into CASIDIAGGPRDEQYF. The chain employs TRBV5-5 and TRBJ2-7; 11 bases agree with TRBD2. The CDR3 totals 16 residues. Germline trimming cut 6 bases from V and 5 bases from J; bases unmatched to any gene: 13. Per the germline V gene, CDR1 is SGHKS and CDR2 is YYEKEE (reference sequence).

This chain joins TRBV28 and TRBJ2-7; TRBD1 matches 8 bases. Trimming cost V 9 bases and J 2 bases; bases outside gene matches: 9. Germline CDR1 reads MDHEN; CDR2 reads SYDVKM. The CDR3 length is 14 residues. In DNA form, the CDR3 reads TGTGCCAGTATCCTCAGGGGGCTTACCTACGAGCAGTACTTC. This sequence encodes CASILRGLTYEQYF.

The CDR3: CSARDPGAGGEAFF. For the CDR3, the DNA is TGCAGTGCTAGAGATCCGGGGGCGGGCGGTGAAGCTTTCTTT. The chain employs TRBV20-1 and TRBJ1-1, with D possibly being TRBD1 (6 bases). The CDR3 covers 14 residues. V was pared by 0 bases and J by 7 bases, with 15 bases between. In germline, CDR1 is DFQATT, CDR2 SNEGSKA (reference sequence).

Regarding this clone: One end of the junction fails to match germline, which may point to a read error. This rearrangement joins TRBV6-2 or TRBV6-3 to TRBJ1-1; tentatively, D is TRBD1 (5 bases). In germline, CDR1 is MNHEY, CDR2 SVGEGT. The CDR3 spans 18 residues. Written as DNA, the CDR3 is TGTGCCAGAAGTTACGGAGGGGTTCAGCCAGGGTCGAACACTGAAGCTTTCTTT. Translated, it gives CARSYGGVQPGSNTEAFF.

This clone was recorded at least ten times. A read error is possible here, since a much larger clone lies one base away. Other DNA sequences within the sample encode an identical CDR3. The chain uses TRBV4-1 and TRBJ2-1; possibly TRBD2 for D (6 bases). Germline CDR1 reads MGHRA; CDR2 reads YSYEKL. The CDR3 totals 14 residues. V was shortened by 4 bases and J by 8 bases, with 15 bases between the two germline ends. CDR3 nucleotides: TGCGCCAGCAGCCTGACAGTGGGCGGGGATGAGCAGTTCTTC. Translation gives CASSLTVGGDEQFF.

Worth noting for this clone: Since a much larger clone is just one base distant, this may be a read error. The chain carries TRBV4-1 and TRBJ2-2, with 8 positions matching TRBD2. There are 17 residues in the CDR3. Germline V gene data show CDR1 as MGHRA and CDR2 as YSYEKL. CDR3 in DNA: TGCGCCGGCAGCGACGTGCGGAGCGGGAGCTACACCGGGGAGCTGTTTTTT. The encoded protein is CAGSDVRSGSYTGELFF.